This passage covers 21 T cell receptor beta chains from one sample sequenced in a study of OX40 agonist ivuxolimab in advanced cancers. TCRdb's table, derived via immunoSEQ multiplex PCR, lists solely in-frame clones and lacks some. The sample yields tens of thousands of clones, more than 80% seen once. The sequenced sample was CD4+ or CD8+ T cells sorted from blood, obtained in a trial of the OX40 agonist ivuxolimab. The receptors shown here come from an adult with an advanced solid tumor such as melanoma, head and neck, liver or kidney cancer.

This clone came up a few times. The chain couples TRBV28 to TRBJ2-6; tentatively, D is TRBD1 (5 bases). Germline CDR1 MDHEN, CDR2 SYDVKM. This CDR3 has 16 residues. The ends were cut back, 3 bases at V and 1 base at J, with 10 bases in the middle. The CDR3 is CASSLLGQSGANVLTF. The CDR3 nucleotides are TGTGCCAGCAGTTTGTTGGGGCAGTCTGGGGCCAACGTCCTGACTTTC.

CDR3 sequence: CASSLGDRGIQPQHF. The CDR3 region has the DNA TGTGCCAGCAGCTTGGGGGACAGGGGAATTCAGCCCCAGCATTTT. This chain joins TRBV5-5 and TRBJ1-5; TRBD1 aligns across 10 bases. The V segment lost 0 bases and the J segment 6 bases; nucleotides outside the gene matches: 3. The CDR3 length is 15 residues. Germline CDR1 SGHKS, CDR2 YYEKEE (reference sequence).

The chain is built from TRBV4-2 and TRBJ1-2; D ambiguous. This CDR3 comprises 15 residues. Germline V gives CDR1 LGHNA, CDR2 YNFKEQ. Trimming shortened V by 5 bases and J by 8 bases, and 21 bases separated the two germline ends. The CDR3 region has the DNA TGTGCCAGCAGCTTCCATCCGGGCAGCGGTTTGGGCTACACCTTC. This codes for CASSFHPGSGLGYTF.

This clone has only one observation. V usage is TRBV11-2 and J usage is TRBJ2-1; D remains unclear. Trimming pared 5 bases from V and 6 bases from J, leaving 17 bases between. Germline loops: CDR1 SGHAT, CDR2 FQNNGV. The CDR3 length is 15 residues. CDR3 sequence reads: CASSGQIEATNEQFF. In DNA, the CDR3 is TGTGCCAGCAGCGGGCAGATAGAGGCTACCAATGAGCAGTTCTTC.

The V gene is TRBV2, the J gene TRBJ2-7; D is undetermined. Germline CDR1 is SNHLY and CDR2 is FYNNEI. CDR3 length: 15 amino acids. V lost 5 bases and J 7 bases, leaving 21 bases between the germline ends. CDR3 residues: CASSIPDLGFGEQYF. The CDR3 bases are TGTGCCAGCAGTATTCCTGACTTGGGTTTTGGGGAGCAGTACTTC.

The chain combines TRBV5-1 with TRBJ2-1; tentatively, D is TRBD1 (5 bases). Germline V gene sequence: CDR1 SGHRS, CDR2 YFSETQ. The CDR3 runs to 12 residues. V lost 5 bases and J lost 4, with 7 bases in between. The CDR3 region is CASRGRYNEQFF. The DNA for the CDR3 is TGCGCCAGCAGGGGGCGGTACAATGAGCAGTTCTTC. The variable domain in full, with the rest retrieved from reference TRBV5-1 and TRBJ2-1, is KAGVTQTPRYLIKTRGQQVTLSCSPISGHRSVSWYQQTPGQGLQFLFEYFSETQRNKGNFPGRFSGRQFSNSRSEMNVSTLELGDSALYLCASRGRYNEQFFGPGTRLTVL.

The chain recombines TRBV5-4 with TRBJ2-7; 8 bases agree with TRBD1. This CDR3 has 16 residues. CDR1 and CDR2 from the germline V gene are SGHNT and YYREEE (reference sequence). Unmatched junction bases numbered 12, after V lost 4 bases and J lost 3 bases. CDR3 loop: CASSTTGVGRSYEQYF. CDR3 coding DNA: TGTGCCAGCAGCACGACAGGGGTCGGGAGAAGCTACGAGCAGTACTTC.

This chain connects TRBV10-3 to TRBJ1-1; weak D call: TRBD1 (5 bases). Germline CDR1 reads ENHRY; CDR2 reads SYGVKD. This CDR3 has 14 residues. Between the trimmed V and J ends, which lost 9 bases and 0 bases, there was a span of 14 bases. The CDR3 loop is CAIGVRGMNTEAFF. In nucleotides, the CDR3 is TGTGCCATTGGGGTAAGGGGCATGAACACTGAAGCTTTCTTT.

J is TRBJ2-7 and V is TRBV2; 8 bases align to TRBD1. Germline CDR1 reads SNHLY; CDR2 reads FYNNEI. V dropped 6 bases and J dropped 5; count of bases not matched to a gene: 3. The CDR3 length is 12 residues. CDR3 coding DNA: TGTGCCAGCAGGGACAGGGTCGACGAGCAGTACTTC. Protein sequence: CASRDRVDEQYF.

CDR3 coding DNA: TGCGCCAGCACCTGGACAGGGGGCGAGTTTCTCCACTTT. Translation: CASTWTGGEFLHF. The gene calls are TRBV4-1 and TRBJ1-6; 11 nucleotides match TRBD1. Per the germline V gene, CDR1 is MGHRA and CDR2 is YSYEKL. The CDR3 has 13 amino acids. V dropped 7 bases and J dropped 16; count of bases not matched to a gene: 9.

The V and J genes are TRBV30 and TRBJ1-3, with D possibly matching TRBD1 (5 bases). Germline-derived CDR1 and CDR2 are GTSNPN and SVGIG (reference sequence). This CDR3 is built from 16 residues. Trimming shortened V by 0 bases and J by 0 bases, and 12 bases separated the two germline ends. For the CDR3, the DNA is TGTGCCTGGAGTGTACGGGGGACCCTCTCTGGAAACACCATATATTTT. Translation gives CAWSVRGTLSGNTIYF.

The chain is built from TRBV7-2 and TRBJ2-1, with D perhaps TRBD2 (5 bases). CDR1 and CDR2 (germline): SGHTA, FQGNSA. The length of the CDR3 is 14 residues. V lost 6 bases and J lost 8, with 17 bases in between. In DNA, the CDR3 is TGTGCCAGCAGTCGCGTCGCGGGTTTGGATGAGCAGTTCTTC. Protein product: CASSRVAGLDEQFF.

The chain carries TRBV10-2 and TRBJ2-1; TRBD2 aligns across 11 bases. The V and J ends lost 6 bases and 6 bases, in that order; junction bases with no gene match: 7. Germline CDR1 and CDR2: WSHSY and SAAADI. The CDR3 is made up of 15 amino acids. CDR3 region: CASSVAGGGRNEQFF. The CDR3 DNA follows: TGCGCCAGCAGCGTAGCGGGAGGGGGTCGCAATGAGCAGTTCTTC.

This clone was observed once. The chain links TRBV6-1 to TRBJ2-7, with D tentatively TRBD1 (7 bases). Trimming took off 7 bases at V and 4 bases at J, with 17 bases between the two ends. In germline, CDR1 is MNHNS, CDR2 SASEGT. This CDR3 contains 14 residues. CDR3 amino acids: CASMGGQTRYEQYF. DNA of the CDR3: TGTGCCAGCATGGGGGGACAGACTCGTTACGAGCAGTACTTC.

This sequence joins TRBV30 and TRBJ2-3; the match to TRBD2 covers 12 bases. Losses at the gene ends were 4 bases for V and 4 bases for J; bases not matched to a gene: 6. Per germline, CDR1 GTSNPN and CDR2 SVGIG (reference sequence). CDR3 length equals 15 residues. The CDR3 loop reads CAWIRLAGEADTQYF. CDR3 bases: TGTGCCTGGATCAGACTAGCGGGAGAAGCAGATACGCAGTATTTT.

The chain uses TRBV27 and TRBJ2-7; no definite D call. Germline CDR1 reads MNHEY; CDR2 reads SMNVEV (reference sequence). The V end lost 0 bases, the J end lost 1 base, and 10 bases lay between the germline ends. The CDR3 has 15 amino acids. DNA for the CDR3: TGTGCCAGCAGTTTATCGGGATCCTGGTCCTACGAGCAGTACTTC. As protein: CASSLSGSWSYEQYF.

The V gene is TRBV10-3, the J gene TRBJ2-7; D is possibly TRBD1 (6 bases). Trimming took 4 bases from V and 0 from J, leaving 13 bases between them. There are 15 residues in the CDR3. The germline V gene has CDR1 ENHRY and CDR2 SYGVKD. The CDR3 reads CAISAFTDSSYEQYF. The DNA of the CDR3 is TGTGCCATCAGTGCCTTCACGGACAGCTCCTACGAGCAGTACTTC.

The chain couples TRBV27 to TRBJ2-7; 14 bases fit TRBD2. The V gene end was trimmed by 8 bases and the J gene end by 4 bases; junction bases not matched to a gene: 16. Germline assignment: CDR1 MNHEY and CDR2 SMNVEV (reference sequence). CDR3 size: 18 residues. Written as DNA, the CDR3 is TGTGCCAGCCCAGCTTATTCCGGGACTAGCGGGAGCTCATACGAGCAGTACTTC. Amino acids: CASPAYSGTSGSSYEQYF.

This chain connects TRBV2 to TRBJ1-1; maybe TRBD1 (6 bases). V gave up 6 bases and J gave up 5 bases, with 16 bases separating them. Germline V gene sequence: CDR1 SNHLY, CDR2 FYNNEI. The CDR3 contains 14 residues. In DNA form, the CDR3 reads TGTGCCAGCAGCGGGGTGGCAGGGGAGACTGAAGCTTTCTTT. Protein: CASSGVAGETEAFF.

V gene TRBV29-1 combines with J gene TRBJ1-2; D gene uncertain. The CDR3 extends over 12 amino acids. In germline, CDR1 is SQVTM, CDR2 ANQGSEA. Between the trimmed V and J ends, which lost 1 base and 2 bases, there was a span of 5 bases. The CDR3 spells CSVEVRNYGYTF. DNA for the CDR3: TGCAGCGTTGAAGTCAGGAACTATGGCTACACCTTC.

This chain joins TRBV30 and TRBJ2-1; TRBD2 matches 10 bases. Germline-derived CDR1 and CDR2 are GTSNPN and SVGIG (reference sequence). This CDR3 has 14 amino acids. The junction had 4 bases not matched to a gene; V was cut back by 4 bases and J by 4 bases. The CDR3 is CAWTELAGYNEQFF. The CDR3 DNA is TGTGCCTGGACGGAACTAGCGGGGTACAATGAGCAGTTCTTC.